This TCR beta chain was sequenced for a study of CD8+ T cells in alopecia areata. Regarding treatment: oral pan-JAK inhibitor, 5-10 mg twice daily. The CDR3 has 13 residues. CDR1 SQVTM and CDR2 ANQGSEA come from the germline V gene. The V end was cut by 7 bases, the J end by 2 bases, with 15 bases between. In each case, RNA was isolated and then reverse transcribed into cDNA as the sequencing template. Sequencing used immunoSEQ multiplex PCR; TCRdb keeps in-frame clones, though not all of them. The data contain about 220,000 clones, under 60% of them seen just once; the ten biggest clones take up roughly 1.4%.

The material was CD4+ T cells sorted from blood, obtained at week 4, from a patient treated with tofacitinib. The chain uses TRBV29-1 and TRBJ2-7, with a tentative D call TRBD1 (5 bases). The source is a human donor with alopecia areata. The CDR3 nucleotides are TGCAGCGCGATTAGACAGCAACCCTACGAGCAGTACTTC. Its translation: CSAIRQQPYEQYF.